Listed here are 25 T cell receptor beta chains from one sample, sequenced in a study of blood T cell repertoires in COVID-19. The repertoire was sequenced with immunoSEQ multiplex PCR; TCRdb's copy has only in-frame clones and lacks some. The data show about 150,000 clones, almost 80% seen once. Sequences were obtained from peripheral blood. These receptors all stem from a man aged 50 to 59 with active or convalescent COVID-19.

The chain employs TRBV9 and TRBJ2-2; 10 bases match TRBD2. CDR3 length: 18 residues. Per the germline V gene, CDR1 is SGDLS and CDR2 is YYNGEE. The ends lost 4 bases at V and 8 bases at J; junction bases unmatched: 17. The CDR3 nucleotides read TGTGCCAGCAGCCCACGGGACGCCCGGACTAGCGGAGCGGGGGAGCTGTTTTTT. Protein sequence: CASSPRDARTSGAGELFF.

The chain's CDR3 is CAISDPTRRPNEQFF. The CDR3 DNA sequence: TGTGCCATCAGTGACCCGACGCGGCGCCCCAATGAGCAGTTCTTC. The chain has TRBV10-3 and TRBJ2-1; no firm D call. Germline values: CDR1 ENHRY, CDR2 SYGVKD. V was pared by 3 bases and J by 6 bases, with 15 bases between. The CDR3 is 15 residues long.

The DNA for the CDR3 is TGTGCCAGCACCGCCGGGGGTAATTCACCCCTCCACTTT. Translating it yields CASTAGGNSPLHF. J is TRBJ1-6 and V is TRBV12-3 or TRBV12-4; TRBD1 is a possible D gene (5 bases). The CDR3 runs 13 residues. The V end was cut by 7 bases, the J end by 6 bases, with 10 bases between.

This clone was counted a single time. This sequence joins TRBV10-3 and TRBJ2-6; D perhaps matches TRBD2 (6 bases). The V gene's germline CDR1 is ENHRY and CDR2 SYGVKD. The CDR3 runs to 16 residues. With 3 bases removed from V and 0 bases from J, the gap between germline ends came to 9 bases. The CDR3 protein is CAISDLGGSGANVLTF. In DNA, the CDR3 is TGTGCCATCAGTGATTTGGGGGGCTCTGGGGCCAACGTCCTGACTTTC.

The chain uses TRBV11-2 and TRBJ1-1; 10 bases are a match to TRBD1. With V trimmed by 3 bases and J by 3 bases, 4 bases remained unmatched. CDR1 and CDR2 (germline): SGHAT, FQNNGV. The CDR3 extends over 15 amino acids. The CDR3 loop is CASSLGDRGYTEAFF. The CDR3 coding sequence is TGTGCCAGCAGCTTGGGGGACAGGGGATACACTGAAGCTTTCTTT.

This clone was seen at least ten times. This sequence joins TRBV6-1 and TRBJ2-7, with D perhaps matching TRBD2 (6 bases). Between the trimmed V and J ends, which lost 2 bases and 5 bases, there was a span of 19 bases. This CDR3 has 16 amino acids. Germline V gives CDR1 MNHNS, CDR2 SASEGT. CDR3 sequence: CASSEKRLGSEDEQYF. As DNA, the CDR3 is TGTGCCAGCAGTGAAAAAAGACTAGGGTCTGAGGACGAGCAGTACTTC.

This rearrangement joins TRBV2 to TRBJ2-2, with 7 bases that match TRBD1. CDR3 length: 14 residues. V was clipped by 7 bases and J by 8 bases; unmatched bases: 10. Germline lookup yields CDR1 SNHLY and CDR2 FYNNEI. CDR3 sequence reads: CASNRGQTTGELFF. CDR3 sequence (DNA): TGTGCCAGCAATCGGGGACAGACCACGGGGGAGCTGTTTTTT.

The chain combines TRBV28 with TRBJ1-1; 10 bases match TRBD1. This CDR3 has 15 residues. The J segment lost 8 bases and the V segment lost 6 bases, leaving 12 bases of the junction unmatched. Germline lookup yields CDR1 MDHEN and CDR2 SYDVKM. The CDR3 is CASSSPGQGRMEAFF. The CDR3 DNA sequence: TGTGCCAGCAGCTCTCCGGGACAGGGGAGAATGGAAGCTTTCTTT.

This clone was recorded only once. The chain is built from TRBV5-6 and TRBJ1-4; TRBD1 agrees at 8 bases. Germline V gives CDR1 SGHDT, CDR2 YYEEEE. CDR3 length equals 15 residues. V trimming: 4 bases; J trimming: 3 bases; junction bases outside the gene matches: 5. The CDR3: CASSNQGAANEKLFF. The CDR3 DNA is TGTGCCAGCAGCAATCAGGGGGCTGCTAATGAAAAACTGTTTTTT.

This clone appeared a single time. This chain uses TRBV27 with TRBJ2-5; TRBD2 matches at 12 bases. The CDR3 length is 16 residues. Germline V gives CDR1 MNHEY, CDR2 SMNVEV (reference sequence). V was clipped by 6 bases and J by 4 bases; unmatched bases: 9. The chain's CDR3 is CASRGGLAGLRETQYF. DNA for the CDR3: TGTGCCAGCAGGGGGGGACTAGCGGGTCTCAGAGAGACCCAGTACTTC.

V is TRBV6-5 and J is TRBJ1-1; D possibly corresponds to TRBD1 (6 bases). Deletions cut 5 bases from V and 2 bases from J, with 15 bases between. The CDR3 covers 15 residues. The germline V gene has CDR1 MNHEY and CDR2 SVGAGI. The CDR3 sequence is CASSPRDTGNTEAFF. The CDR3, as DNA: TGTGCCAGCAGTCCCCGGGACACCGGAAACACTGAAGCTTTCTTT.

This clone was detected a few times. The chain couples TRBV28 to TRBJ2-1; 7 nucleotides match TRBD2. The germline gives CDR1 MDHEN, CDR2 SYDVKM. The trim removed 1 base at V and 4 bases at J, leaving 13 bases unmatched. The CDR3 has 18 amino acids. This CDR3 is CASSLSGERDFLYNEQFF. The CDR3 DNA sequence: TGTGCCAGCAGTTTATCTGGGGAGCGGGATTTCCTTTACAATGAGCAGTTCTTC.

The chain combines TRBV11-2 with TRBJ2-1; possibly TRBD1 for D (5 bases). V was cut by 7 bases and J by 7 bases, with 23 bases left in between. Germline CDR1 and CDR2: SGHAT and FQNNGV. CDR3 size: 16 residues. CDR3 in DNA: TGTGCCAGCACCCCCGGGCCGGCCGGAAGGGGTAATGAGCAGTTCTTC. This translates into CASTPGPAGRGNEQFF.

In its sample, this clone was seen once. The chain joins TRBV7-2 to TRBJ1-3; 9 nucleotides agree with TRBD1. The CDR3 loop spans 16 amino acids. Looked up from germline, CDR1 is SGHTA and CDR2 is FQGNSA. Losses at the gene ends were 4 bases for V and 3 bases for J; bases not matched to a gene: 7. The CDR3 region has the DNA TGTGCCAGCAGCTCCAGGACAGGGGATCGTGGAAACACCATATATTTT. Its protein product is CASSSRTGDRGNTIYF. The complete variable domain, with remaining parts taken from reference TRBV7-2 and TRBJ1-3, reads GAGVSQSPSNKVTEKGKDVELRCDPISGHTALYWYRQSLGQGLEFLIYFQGNSAPDKSGLPSDRFSAERTGGSVSTLTIQRTQQEDSAVYLCASSSRTGDRGNTIYFGEGSWLTVV.

The rearrangement joins TRBV3-1 (or the pseudogene TRBV3-2) to TRBJ2-7; TRBD2 matches at 10 bases. The CDR3 extends over 18 amino acids. CDR1 and CDR2 from the germline V gene are LGHDT and YNNKEL (reference sequence). After removal of 1 base from V and 0 bases from J, the junction contained 9 bases not matched to a gene. This CDR3 is CASSQGGPSGSSSYEQYF. CDR3 nucleotide sequence: TGTGCCAGCAGCCAAGGCGGCCCTAGCGGGAGTAGCTCCTACGAGCAGTACTTC.

V and J are TRBV11-2 and TRBJ2-7; 11 bases are a match to TRBD1. V shed 11 bases and J 5 bases; nucleotides not matched to a gene: 14. The germline CDR1 and CDR2 sequences are SGHAT and FQNNGV. CDR3 length equals 15 residues. The DNA of the CDR3 is TGTGCCTGCCAACGTGTAGGACAGGGGGCCCACGAGCAGTACTTC. Protein sequence: CACQRVGQGAHEQYF. Full variable domain (missing parts from reference TRBV11-2 and TRBJ2-7): EAGVAQSPRYKIIEKRQSVAFWCNPISGHATLYWYQQILGQGPKLLIQFQNNGVVDDSQLPKDRFSAERLKGVDSTLKIQPAKLEDSAVYLCACQRVGQGAHEQYFGPGTRLTVT.

This clone was found many times. This chain joins TRBV5-5 and TRBJ2-2, with 8 bases that match TRBD1. Losses at the gene ends were 6 bases for V and 5 bases for J; bases not matched to a gene: 12. The CDR3 loop spans 16 amino acids. Germline loops: CDR1 SGHKS, CDR2 YYEKEE (reference sequence). The CDR3 sequence: CASTQTGTGGTGELFF. In DNA, the CDR3 is TGTGCCAGCACCCAAACCGGAACAGGGGGAACCGGGGAGCTGTTTTTT.

This rearrangement joins TRBV7-9 to TRBJ2-5; D is undetermined. Germline V gene lookup returns CDR1 SEHNR and CDR2 FQNEAQ (reference sequence). The CDR3 loop spans 12 amino acids. Deletions cut 7 bases from V and 2 bases from J, with 8 bases between. CDR3: CASNLGQETQYF. The CDR3 region has the DNA TGTGCCAGCAATCTCGGGCAAGAGACCCAGTACTTC.

The chain recombines TRBV11-2 with TRBJ2-7; 13 bases are a match to TRBD2. V lost 1 base and J lost 3; bases outside the gene matches: 6. The CDR3 is 17 residues long. The germline V gene has CDR1 SGHAT and CDR2 FQNNGV. The CDR3 DNA sequence: TGTGCCAGCAGCTTAGGGACTAGCGGGAGAACCTTCTACGAGCAGTACTTC. This gives the protein CASSLGTSGRTFYEQYF.

The gene calls are TRBV11-3 and TRBJ1-1; D unresolved. The germline gives CDR1 SGHNT, CDR2 YENEEA. This CDR3 contains 14 residues. The V and J ends lost 1 base and 2 bases respectively, with 8 bases between them. CDR3 in DNA: TGTGCCAGCAGCTTAGCGGGATCTAACACTGAAGCTTTCTTT. This codes for CASSLAGSNTEAFF.

The genes are TRBV3-1 (or the pseudogene TRBV3-2) and TRBJ2-1; D is perhaps TRBD2 (5 bases). The CDR3 sequence is 13 residues long. Germline V gives CDR1 LGHDT, CDR2 YNNKEL (reference sequence). V lost 1 base and J 6 bases, leaving 7 bases between the germline ends. The DNA for the CDR3 is TGTGCCAGCAGCCAAGTTGGAGGCAATGAGCAGTTCTTC. This encodes CASSQVGGNEQFF.

This chain connects TRBV13 to TRBJ2-1, with 9 bases that match TRBD1. Germline assignment: CDR1 PRHDT and CDR2 FYEKMQ (reference sequence). The CDR3 sequence is 16 residues long. The trim removed 5 bases at V and 9 bases at J, leaving 14 bases unmatched. The CDR3 sequence: CASSPRGDRGFGEQFF. For the CDR3, the DNA is TGTGCCAGCAGCCCACGGGGAGACAGGGGGTTTGGTGAGCAGTTCTTC.

This clone was observed a few times. The chain couples TRBV7-2 to TRBJ1-1; possible D gene TRBD1, 6 bases. The CDR3 is 16 residues long. The V gene's germline CDR1 is SGHTA and CDR2 FQGNSA. V lost 2 bases to trimming and J lost 6 bases, with 19 bases between them. The CDR3 DNA reads as TGTGCCAGCAGCTTAATTCACACAGGGCCCCTTGCTGAAGCTTTCTTT. Translation gives CASSLIHTGPLAEAFF.

The rearrangement links TRBV5-1 to TRBJ2-1, with D perhaps TRBD2 (6 bases). Looked up from germline, CDR1 is SGHRS and CDR2 is YFSETQ. V was cut by 0 bases and J by 10 bases, with 14 bases left in between. This CDR3 is 14 amino acids long. The CDR3 sequence: CASSLELAAGEQFF. CDR3 DNA sequence: TGCGCCAGCAGCTTGGAACTAGCCGCTGGGGAGCAGTTCTTC.

The chain links TRBV5-4 to TRBJ2-7, with 7 positions matching TRBD1. This CDR3 comprises 15 residues. V gave up 4 bases and J gave up 4 bases; unmatched junction bases: 11. Germline assignment: CDR1 SGHNT and CDR2 YYREEE (reference sequence). CDR3 amino acids: CASSSGQEQNYEQYF. For the CDR3, the DNA is TGTGCCAGCAGCAGCGGACAGGAGCAAAATTACGAGCAGTACTTC. Full variable domain (outside the CDR3, taken from reference TRBV5-4 and TRBJ2-7): ETGVTQSPTHLIKTRGQQVTLRCSSQSGHNTVSWYQQALGQGPQFIFQYYREEENGRGNFPPRFSGLQFPNYSSELNVNALELDDSALYLCASSSGQEQNYEQYFGPGTRLTVT.